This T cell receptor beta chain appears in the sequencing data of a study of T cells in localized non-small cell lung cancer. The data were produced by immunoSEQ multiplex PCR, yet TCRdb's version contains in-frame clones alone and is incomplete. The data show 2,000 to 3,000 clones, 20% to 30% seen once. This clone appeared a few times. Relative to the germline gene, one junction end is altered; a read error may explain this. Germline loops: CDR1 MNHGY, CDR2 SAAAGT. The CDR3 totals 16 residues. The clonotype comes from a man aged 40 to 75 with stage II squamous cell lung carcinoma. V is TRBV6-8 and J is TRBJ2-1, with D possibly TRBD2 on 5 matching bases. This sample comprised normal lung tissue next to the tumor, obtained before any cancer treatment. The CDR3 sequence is CAISPTTGVSNNEQFF. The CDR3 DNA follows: TGTGCCATCAGTCCTACGACCGGGGTCTCAAACAATGAGCAGTTCTTC.